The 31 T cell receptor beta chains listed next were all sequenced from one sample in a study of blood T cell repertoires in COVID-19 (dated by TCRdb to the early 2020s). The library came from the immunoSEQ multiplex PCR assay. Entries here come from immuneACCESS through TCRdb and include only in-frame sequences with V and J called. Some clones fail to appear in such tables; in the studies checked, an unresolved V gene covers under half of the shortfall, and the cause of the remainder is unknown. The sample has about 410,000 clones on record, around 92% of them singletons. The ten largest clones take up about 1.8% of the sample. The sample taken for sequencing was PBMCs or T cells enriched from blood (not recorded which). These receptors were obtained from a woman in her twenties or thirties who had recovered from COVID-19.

Here the CDR3 reads CASRRTGLGEPQHF. The CDR3 region has the DNA TGTGCCAGCAGGCGTACAGGGCTAGGGGAGCCCCAGCATTTT. This sequence joins TRBV28 and TRBJ1-5, with D maybe TRBD1 (6 bases). The length of the CDR3 is 14 residues. Germline V gives CDR1 MDHEN, CDR2 SYDVKM. The V end was cut by 6 bases, the J end by 8 bases, with 17 bases between.

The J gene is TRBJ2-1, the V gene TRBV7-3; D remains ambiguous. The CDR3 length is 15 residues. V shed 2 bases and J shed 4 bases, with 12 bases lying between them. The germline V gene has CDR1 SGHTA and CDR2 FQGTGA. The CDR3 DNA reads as TGTGCCAGCAGCTTACCCTTGCACAGTTACAATGAGCAGTTCTTC. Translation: CASSLPLHSYNEQFF.

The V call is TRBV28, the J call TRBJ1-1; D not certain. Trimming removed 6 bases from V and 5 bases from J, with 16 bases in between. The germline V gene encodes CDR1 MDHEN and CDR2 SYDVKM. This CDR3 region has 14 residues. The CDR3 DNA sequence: TGTGCCAGCAGGGGGAATCTTCCGGGGACTGAAGCTTTCTTT. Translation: CASRGNLPGTEAFF.

CDR3 bases: TGTGCCAGCAGCCAACGCCGGGACAGGGATGAAAAACTGTTTTTT. It translates to CASSQRRDRDEKLFF. This chain links TRBV3-1 (or the pseudogene TRBV3-2) with TRBJ1-4, with 9 nucleotides matching TRBD1. Germline assignment: CDR1 LGHDT and CDR2 YNNKEL (reference sequence). The V and J ends lost 2 bases and 6 bases, in that order; junction bases with no gene match: 4. The CDR3 extends over 15 amino acids.

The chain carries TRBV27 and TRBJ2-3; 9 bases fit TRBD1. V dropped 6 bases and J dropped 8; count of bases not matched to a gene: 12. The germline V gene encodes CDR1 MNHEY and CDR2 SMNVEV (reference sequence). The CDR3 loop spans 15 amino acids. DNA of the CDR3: TGTGCCAGCAGAACCGGGACAGGGTCTATAACTACGCAGTATTTT. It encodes CASRTGTGSITTQYF.

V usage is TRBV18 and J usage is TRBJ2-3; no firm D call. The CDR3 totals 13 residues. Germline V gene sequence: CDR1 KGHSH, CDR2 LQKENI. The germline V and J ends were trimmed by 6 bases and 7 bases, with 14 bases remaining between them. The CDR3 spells CASSDTGSNTQYF. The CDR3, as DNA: TGTGCCAGCTCCGACACTGGTTCAAATACGCAGTATTTT. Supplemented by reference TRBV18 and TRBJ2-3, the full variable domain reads NAGVMQNPRHLVRRRGQEARLRCSPMKGHSHVYWYRQLPEEGLKFMVYLQKENIIDESGMPKERFSAEFPKEGPSILRIQQVVRGDSAAYFCASSDTGSNTQYFGPGTRLTVL.

Here the CDR3 reads CASSEYGSNQPQHF. For the CDR3, the DNA is TGTGCCAGCAGTGAATACGGTAGCAATCAGCCCCAGCATTTT. J is TRBJ1-5 and V is TRBV25-1; D gene uncertain. V was trimmed by 0 bases and J by 0 bases, leaving 3 bases between them. CDR1 is MGHDK and CDR2 is SYGVNS in the germline V gene. The CDR3 contains 14 residues.

CDR3 loop: CAWSLTGNQPQHF. The CDR3 coding sequence is TGTGCCTGGAGTTTGACAGGCAATCAGCCCCAGCATTTT. The chain has TRBV30 and TRBJ1-5; weak D call: TRBD1 (5 bases). The CDR3 runs to 13 residues. V was trimmed by 2 bases and J by 2 bases, leaving 7 bases between them. Germline V gene data show CDR1 as GTSNPN and CDR2 as SVGIG (reference sequence).

The CDR3: CASSLLPHEQFF. The DNA of the CDR3 is TGTGCCAGCAGCTTACTTCCCCATGAGCAGTTCTTC. The chain links TRBV11-2 to TRBJ2-1; D ambiguous. Germline CDR1 is SGHAT and CDR2 is FQNNGV. There are 12 residues in the CDR3. V was shortened by 2 bases and J by 8 bases, with 7 bases between the two germline ends.

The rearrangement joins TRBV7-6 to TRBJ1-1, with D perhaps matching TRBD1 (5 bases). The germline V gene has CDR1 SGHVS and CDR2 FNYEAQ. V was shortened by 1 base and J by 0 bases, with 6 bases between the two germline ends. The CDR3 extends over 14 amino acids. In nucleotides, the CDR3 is TGTGCCAGCAGCTTAGGGGGCGTGAACACTGAAGCTTTCTTT. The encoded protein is CASSLGGVNTEAFF.

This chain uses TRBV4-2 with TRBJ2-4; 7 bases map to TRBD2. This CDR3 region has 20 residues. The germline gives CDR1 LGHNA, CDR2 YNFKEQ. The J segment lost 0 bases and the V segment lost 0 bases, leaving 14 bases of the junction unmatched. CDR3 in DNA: TGTGCCAGCAGCCAAGAAACCCCGGGAGGAGGCCCTCCAGCCAAAAACATTCAGTACTTC. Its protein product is CASSQETPGGGPPAKNIQYF.

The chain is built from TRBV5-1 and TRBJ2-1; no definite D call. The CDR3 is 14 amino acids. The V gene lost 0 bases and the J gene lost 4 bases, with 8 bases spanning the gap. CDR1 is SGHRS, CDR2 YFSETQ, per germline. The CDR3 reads CASSLVQLYNEQFF. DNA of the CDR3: TGCGCCAGCAGCTTGGTACAGCTTTACAATGAGCAGTTCTTC.

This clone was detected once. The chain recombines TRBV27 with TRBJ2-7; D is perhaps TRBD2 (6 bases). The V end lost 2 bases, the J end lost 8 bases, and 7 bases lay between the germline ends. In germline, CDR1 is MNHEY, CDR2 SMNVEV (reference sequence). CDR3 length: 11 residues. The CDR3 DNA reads TGTGCCAGCAGTTTAGGGGGGAAGCAGTACTTC. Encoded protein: CASSLGGKQYF.

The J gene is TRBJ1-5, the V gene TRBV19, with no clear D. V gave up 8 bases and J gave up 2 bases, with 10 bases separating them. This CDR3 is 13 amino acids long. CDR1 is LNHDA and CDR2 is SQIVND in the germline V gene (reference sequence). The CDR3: CASSGVRNQPQHF. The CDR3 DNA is TGTGCCAGTTCCGGGGTACGCAATCAGCCCCAGCATTTT.

The CDR3 sequence is CASSHVATHSNQPQHF. Here the CDR3 DNA reads TGCGCCAGCAGCCATGTCGCGACACATAGCAATCAGCCCCAGCATTTT. The chain recombines TRBV4-1 with TRBJ1-5; D is unresolved. This CDR3 has 16 residues. Germline lookup yields CDR1 MGHRA and CDR2 YSYEKL. V lost 3 bases and J 0 bases, leaving 12 bases between the germline ends.

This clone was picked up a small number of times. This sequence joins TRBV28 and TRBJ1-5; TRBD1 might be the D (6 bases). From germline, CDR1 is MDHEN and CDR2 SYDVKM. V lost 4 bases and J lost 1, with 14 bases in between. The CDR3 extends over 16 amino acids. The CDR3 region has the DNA TGTGCCAGCAGTTCCTACCCAGGGGTGAGCAATCAGCCCCAGCATTTT. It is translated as CASSSYPGVSNQPQHF. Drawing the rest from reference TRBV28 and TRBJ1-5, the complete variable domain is DVKVTQSSRYLVKRTGEKVFLECVQDMDHENMFWYRQDPGLGLRLIYFSYDVKMKEKGDIPEGYSVSREKKERFSLILESASTNQTSMYLCASSSYPGVSNQPQHFGDGTRLSIL.

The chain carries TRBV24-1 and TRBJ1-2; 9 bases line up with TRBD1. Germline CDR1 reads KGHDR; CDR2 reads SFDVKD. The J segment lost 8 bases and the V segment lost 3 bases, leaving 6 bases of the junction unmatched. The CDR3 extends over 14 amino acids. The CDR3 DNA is TGTGCCACCAGTGATGGGGACAGGGCGTGGGGCTACACCTTC. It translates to CATSDGDRAWGYTF.

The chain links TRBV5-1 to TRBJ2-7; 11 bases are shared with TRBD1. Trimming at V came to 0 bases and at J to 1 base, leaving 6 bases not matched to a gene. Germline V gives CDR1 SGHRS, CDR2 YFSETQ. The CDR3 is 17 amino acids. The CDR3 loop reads CASSLGTGGPGSYEQYF. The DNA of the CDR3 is TGCGCCAGCAGCTTGGGGACAGGGGGCCCAGGATCCTACGAGCAGTACTTC.

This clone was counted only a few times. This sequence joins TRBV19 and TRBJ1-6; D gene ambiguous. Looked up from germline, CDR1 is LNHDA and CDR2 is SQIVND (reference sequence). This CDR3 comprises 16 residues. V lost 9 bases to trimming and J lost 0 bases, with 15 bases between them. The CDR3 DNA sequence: TGTGCCAGCCTAGATAGGAGAATCTCCTATAATTCACCCCTCCACTTT. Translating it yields CASLDRRISYNSPLHF.

In DNA, the CDR3 is TGTGCCACCTCCCGAGAAGGACAGGGGAGGGAGACCCAGTACTTC. Translated: CATSREGQGRETQYF. The V gene is TRBV24-1, the J gene TRBJ2-5, with 9 nucleotides matching TRBD1. Germline CDR1 is KGHDR and CDR2 is SFDVKD. This CDR3 has 15 amino acids. The V segment lost 9 bases and the J segment 5 bases; nucleotides outside the gene matches: 12.

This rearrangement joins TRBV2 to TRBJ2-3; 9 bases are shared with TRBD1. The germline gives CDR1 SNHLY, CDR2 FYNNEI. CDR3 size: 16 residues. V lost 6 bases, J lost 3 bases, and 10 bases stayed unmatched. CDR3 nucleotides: TGTGCCAGCAGATACCCTACAGGGGGCAAGACAGATACGCAGTATTTT. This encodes CASRYPTGGKTDTQYF.

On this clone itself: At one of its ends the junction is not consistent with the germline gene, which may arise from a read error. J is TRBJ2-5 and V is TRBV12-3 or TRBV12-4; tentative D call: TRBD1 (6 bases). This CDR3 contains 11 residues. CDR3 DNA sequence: TGTGCCAGCAGCTCAGACTGGGGGCAGAACTTC. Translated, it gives CASSSDWGQNF.

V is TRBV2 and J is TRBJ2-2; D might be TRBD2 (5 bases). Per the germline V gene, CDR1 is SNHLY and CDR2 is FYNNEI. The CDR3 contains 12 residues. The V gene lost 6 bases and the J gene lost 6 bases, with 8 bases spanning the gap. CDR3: CASSGVPGELFF. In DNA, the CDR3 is TGTGCCAGCAGCGGGGTCCCCGGGGAGCTGTTTTTT.

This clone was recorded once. CDR3: CASRHGGDEQFF. CDR3 nucleotides: TGTGCCAGCAGGCACGGGGGGGATGAGCAGTTCTTC. V and J are TRBV6-5 and TRBJ2-1; TRBD2 matches at 8 bases. In germline, CDR1 is MNHEY, CDR2 SVGAGI. After removal of 6 bases from V and 8 bases from J, the junction contained 3 bases not matched to a gene. The CDR3 consists of 12 residues.

The CDR3 DNA is TGTGCCAGCAGCGTAGGACAGGTCTATTCTGAAGCTTTCTTT. Residues: CASSVGQVYSEAFF. V is TRBV9 and J is TRBJ1-1; D possibly corresponds to TRBD1 (6 bases). Germline V gene data show CDR1 as SGDLS and CDR2 as YYNGEE. V lost 0 bases and J 6 bases, leaving 12 bases between the germline ends. The CDR3 loop spans 14 amino acids. Using reference TRBV9 and TRBJ1-1 for the parts outside the CDR3, the full variable domain is DSGVTQTPKHLITATGQRVTLRCSPRSGDLSVYWYQQSLDQGLQFLIQYYNGEERAKGNILERFSAQQFPDLHSELNLSSLELGDSALYFCASSVGQVYSEAFFGQGTRLTVV.

CDR3 protein: CASSPTIGQGYNEQFF. The DNA of the CDR3 is TGTGCCAGCAGCCCGACCATAGGACAGGGCTACAATGAGCAGTTCTTC. The rearrangement joins TRBV9 to TRBJ2-1; 8 bases agree with TRBD1. The CDR3 is made up of 16 amino acids. With V trimmed by 4 bases and J by 3 bases, 9 bases remained unmatched. The germline V gene encodes CDR1 SGDLS and CDR2 YYNGEE.

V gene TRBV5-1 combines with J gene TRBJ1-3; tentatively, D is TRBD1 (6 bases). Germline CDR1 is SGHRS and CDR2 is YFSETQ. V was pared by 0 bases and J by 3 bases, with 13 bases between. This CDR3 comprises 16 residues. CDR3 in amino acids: CASSLAGGAHGNTIYF. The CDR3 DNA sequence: TGCGCCAGCAGCTTGGCCGGGGGGGCGCATGGAAACACCATATATTTT.

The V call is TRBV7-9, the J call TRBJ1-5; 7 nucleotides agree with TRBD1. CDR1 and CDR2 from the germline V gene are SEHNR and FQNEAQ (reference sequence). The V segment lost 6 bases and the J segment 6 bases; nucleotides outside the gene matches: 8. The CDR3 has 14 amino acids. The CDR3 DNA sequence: TGTGCCAGCAGTAGGCAGGGGGAAAGTCAGCCCCAGCATTTT. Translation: CASSRQGESQPQHF.

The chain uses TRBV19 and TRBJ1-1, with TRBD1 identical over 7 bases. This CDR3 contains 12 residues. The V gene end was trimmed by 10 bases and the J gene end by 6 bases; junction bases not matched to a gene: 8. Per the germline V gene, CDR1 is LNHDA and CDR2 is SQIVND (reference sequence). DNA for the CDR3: TGTGCCACCCTTTGGGGGACAGCTGAAGCTTTCTTT. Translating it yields CATLWGTAEAFF.

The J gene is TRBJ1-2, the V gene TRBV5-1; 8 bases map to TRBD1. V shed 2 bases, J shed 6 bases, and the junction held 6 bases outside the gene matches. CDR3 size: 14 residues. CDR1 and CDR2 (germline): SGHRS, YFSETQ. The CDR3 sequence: CASSLGQGFNGYTF. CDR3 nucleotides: TGCGCCAGCAGCTTAGGACAGGGCTTTAATGGCTACACCTTC.

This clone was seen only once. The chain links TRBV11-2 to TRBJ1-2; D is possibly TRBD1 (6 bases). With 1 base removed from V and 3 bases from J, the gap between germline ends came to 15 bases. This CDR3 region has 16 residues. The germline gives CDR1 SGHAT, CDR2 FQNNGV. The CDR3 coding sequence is TGTGCCAGCAGCTTAGTTAAGGGAAAGGGGGACTATGGCTACACCTTC. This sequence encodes CASSLVKGKGDYGYTF.